This T cell receptor beta chain was recovered during a study of blood T cell repertoires in COVID-19. For the study at large: The United States, Italy and Spain were the sources of the acute and convalescent COVID-19 samples. From T cells, B-cell-depleted T cells, or PBMCs came the material, which was cDNA or gDNA.

The CDR3 has 15 residues. V lost 5 bases to trimming and J lost 2 bases, with 16 bases between them. Looked up from germline, CDR1 is LNHNV and CDR2 is YYDKDF (reference sequence). Original analysis: Quantification of nucleated cells was approximated via reference gene primer amplification. Measured with immunoSEQ multiplex PCR; TCRdb has only the in-frame clones, and not every one. V, J and clone size are those of that table, while D and trimming were read from the DNA. The sample consists of 80,000 to 100,000 clones, roughly 82% of them appearing once. What was sequenced was peripheral blood. The rearrangement joins TRBV15 to TRBJ2-7; D is possibly TRBD1 (5 bases). The clonotype was recovered from a man between 65 and 85 years old with active or convalescent COVID-19. The CDR3 loop is CATSSGWTPPYEQYF. As DNA, the CDR3 is TGTGCCACCAGCTCCGGGTGGACACCACCCTACGAGCAGTACTTC.